The 21 T cell receptor beta chains below come from one sample, sequenced in a study of T cells after yellow fever vaccination. MiXCR, run by TCRdb on the 5' RACE reads, gives a single entry per CDR3 protein. The sample lists 100,000 to 150,000 distinct CDR3 sequences; about 8.2% were seen once. This material consisted of CD8+ T cells sorted from PBMCs, taken on the day of the yellow fever booster vaccination. All receptors derive from a man aged 18 to 30 who received the YFV17D yellow fever vaccine.

This rearrangement joins TRBV5-6 to TRBJ2-5; D is perhaps TRBD2 (6 bases). Germline CDR1 SGHDT, CDR2 YYEEEE. The CDR3 runs to 15 residues. Trimming shortened V by 1 base and J by 5 bases, and 15 bases separated the two germline ends. The CDR3 DNA follows: TGTGCCAGCAGCTTGAAGGACGGGGAGGTCGAGACCCAGTACTTC. This gives the protein CASSLKDGEVETQYF.

This clonotype was counted only a few times. Written as DNA, the CDR3 is TGTGCCAGCAGCCAATCAGGGGGTTTACTGAACACTGAAGCTTTCTTT. It specifies CASSQSGGLLNTEAFF. The J gene is TRBJ1-1, the V gene TRBV14, with 7 bases identical to TRBD1. CDR3 length: 16 residues. Germline CDR1 and CDR2: SGHDN and FVKESK. Germline trimming cut 2 bases from V and 0 bases from J; bases unmatched to any gene: 6.

The table lists this clonotype with a few counts. The rearrangement uses TRBV4-1 and TRBJ1-2; D unclear. This CDR3 spans 15 amino acids. Germline CDR1 and CDR2: MGHRA and YSYEKL. V was pared by 0 bases and J by 6 bases, with 14 bases between. As DNA, the CDR3 is TGCGCCAGCAGCCAAGATTCTGGACCTGAAGATGGCTACACCTTC. This gives the protein CASSQDSGPEDGYTF.

This clonotype was found many times. The chain employs TRBV7-9 and TRBJ2-5, with 7 bases lining up with TRBD1. This CDR3 spans 13 amino acids. CDR1 and CDR2 from the germline V gene are SEHNR and FQNEAQ (reference sequence). After removal of 5 bases from V and 3 bases from J, the junction contained 3 bases not matched to a gene. CDR3 region: CASSVDREETQYF. CDR3 DNA sequence: TGTGCCAGCAGCGTAGACAGGGAAGAGACCCAGTACTTC.

This clonotype was counted a few times. The rearrangement joins TRBV20-1 to TRBJ2-3, with 10 bases lining up with TRBD2. The CDR3 length is 15 residues. V lost 3 bases to trimming and J lost 5 bases; unmatched junction nucleotides: 8. CDR1 is DFQATT, CDR2 SNEGSKA, per germline (reference sequence). CDR3 region: CSASTLAGGGDTQYF. The CDR3 DNA sequence: TGCAGTGCTAGCACCTTAGCGGGGGGTGGAGATACGCAGTATTTT.

This chain joins TRBV27 and TRBJ2-1; unclear D gene. The CDR3 sequence is 16 residues long. The V and J ends lost 6 bases and 5 bases respectively, with 20 bases between them. CDR1 is MNHEY and CDR2 is SMNVEV in the germline V gene (reference sequence). The CDR3 DNA sequence: TGTGCCAGCAGCCTCTCCTCCGGTGGGATCGACAATGAGCAGTTCTTC. Translating it yields CASSLSSGGIDNEQFF.

This clonotype came up many times. The J gene is TRBJ2-7, the V gene TRBV6-5, with a possible D match to TRBD1 (6 bases). V was clipped by 5 bases and J by 1 base, with 9 bases between them. This CDR3 has 13 amino acids. Looked up from germline, CDR1 is MNHEY and CDR2 is SVGAGI. This CDR3 reads CASSPGQSYEQYF. CDR3 in DNA: TGTGCCAGCAGTCCCGGACAGTCCTACGAGCAGTACTTC.

V gene TRBV7-2 combines with J gene TRBJ2-5; 9 nucleotides line up with TRBD1. V lost 2 bases to trimming and J lost 7 bases; unmatched junction nucleotides: 5. CDR1 SGHTA and CDR2 FQGNSA come from the germline V gene. The CDR3 is made up of 14 amino acids. CDR3 DNA: TGTGCCAGCAGCTTAAAAGACAGGGGGGGGACCCAGTACTTC. Its translation is CASSLKDRGGTQYF. Full variable domain (missing parts from reference TRBV7-2 and TRBJ2-5): GAGVSQSPSNKVTEKGKDVELRCDPISGHTALYWYRQSLGQGLEFLIYFQGNSAPDKSGLPSDRFSAERTGGSVSTLTIQRTQQEDSAVYLCASSLKDRGGTQYFGPGTRLLVL.

The chain combines TRBV12-3 or TRBV12-4 with TRBJ1-2; 8 bases fit TRBD1. The length of the CDR3 is 11 residues. Trimming at V came to 10 bases and at J to 6 bases, leaving 4 bases not matched to a gene. DNA for the CDR3: TGTGCCATCCAGGGGGCCCATGGCTACACCTTC. Its protein product is CAIQGAHGYTF.

This clonotype appeared many times. The chain recombines TRBV20-1 with TRBJ2-7, with 7 bases lining up with TRBD1. The CDR3 is 13 amino acids. J gave up 3 bases and V 5 bases, and 7 bases lay outside the gene matches. Germline values: CDR1 DFQATT, CDR2 SNEGSKA (reference sequence). The CDR3 DNA sequence: TGCAGTGCTGTTGGGACAGAGAACTACGAGCAGTACTTC. This translates into CSAVGTENYEQYF.

The chain combines TRBV30 with TRBJ1-1; no reliable D call. Trimming cost V 2 bases and J 1 base, with 8 bases left between them. The CDR3 runs 13 residues. Germline V gene lookup returns CDR1 GTSNPN and CDR2 SVGIG (reference sequence). CDR3 amino acids: CAWSHGRNTEAFF. The CDR3 DNA reads as TGTGCCTGGAGTCACGGGCGGAACACTGAAGCTTTCTTT.

This clonotype was counted between two and nine times. The genes are TRBV29-1 and TRBJ1-2; unclear D gene. Germline CDR1 is SQVTM and CDR2 is ANQGSEA. CDR3 length equals 14 residues. V lost 6 bases and J lost 7, with 21 bases in between. The CDR3 bases are TGCAGCGTCGAGGTCGCAACGAGGGAAACTGGCTACACCTTC. This encodes CSVEVATRETGYTF.

The chain combines TRBV29-1 with TRBJ2-5, with D possibly matching TRBD2 (6 bases). The V gene lost 4 bases and the J gene lost 4 bases, with 16 bases spanning the gap. There are 14 residues in the CDR3. The germline V gene encodes CDR1 SQVTM and CDR2 ANQGSEA. The CDR3 region has the DNA TGCAGCGTTGTTGGGGGGACTGTCTCAGAGACCCAGTACTTC. Its protein product is CSVVGGTVSETQYF.

This clonotype has a handful of counts. The chain uses TRBV5-6 and TRBJ1-1, with a tentative D call TRBD1 (5 bases). There are 13 residues in the CDR3. The V and J ends lost 4 bases and 7 bases respectively, with 14 bases between them. Germline values: CDR1 SGHDT, CDR2 YYEEEE. The CDR3 nucleotides read TGTGCCAGCAGCCTCACCGACAGCGATGAAGCTTTCTTT. It codes for CASSLTDSDEAFF. The complete variable domain, with remaining parts taken from reference TRBV5-6 and TRBJ1-1, reads DAGVTQSPTHLIKTRGQQVTLRCSPKSGHDTVSWYQQALGQGPQFIFQYYEEEERQRGNFPDRFSGHQFPNYSSELNVNALLLGDSALYLCASSLTDSDEAFFGQGTRLTVV.

The gene calls are TRBV4-1 and TRBJ2-2; D is uncertain. The germline gives CDR1 MGHRA, CDR2 YSYEKL. This CDR3 is built from 15 residues. Trimming took 4 bases from V and 5 from J, leaving 14 bases between them. Here the CDR3 reads CASSRGPRVTGELFF. CDR3 in DNA: TGCGCCAGCAGCCGAGGACCTCGGGTTACCGGGGAGCTGTTTTTT.

This clonotype was seen at least ten times. The chain employs TRBV5-6 and TRBJ2-5; no clear D. V lost 4 bases and J lost 0, with 4 bases in between. Germline assignment: CDR1 SGHDT and CDR2 YYEEEE. The CDR3 totals 12 residues. This CDR3 is CASSAYQETQYF. The CDR3 bases are TGTGCCAGCAGCGCGTACCAAGAGACCCAGTACTTC. The full variable domain, in which reference TRBV5-6 and TRBJ2-5 provide the parts outside the CDR3, is DAGVTQSPTHLIKTRGQQVTLRCSPKSGHDTVSWYQQALGQGPQFIFQYYEEEERQRGNFPDRFSGHQFPNYSSELNVNALLLGDSALYLCASSAYQETQYFGPGTRLLVL.

The chain carries TRBV7-2 and TRBJ1-2, with 9 positions matching TRBD1. CDR1 is SGHTA and CDR2 is FQGNSA in the germline V gene. The length of the CDR3 is 17 residues. Unmatched junction bases numbered 11, after V lost 0 bases and J lost 6 bases. This chain's CDR3 is CASSLAAGQGYEDGYTF. The CDR3 DNA is TGTGCCAGCAGCTTAGCGGCGGGACAGGGATACGAGGATGGCTACACCTTC. The full variable domain, completed using reference TRBV7-2 and TRBJ1-2, is GAGVSQSPSNKVTEKGKDVELRCDPISGHTALYWYRQSLGQGLEFLIYFQGNSAPDKSGLPSDRFSAERTGGSVSTLTIQRTQQEDSAVYLCASSLAAGQGYEDGYTFGSGTRLTVV.

This clonotype was found a few times. J is TRBJ2-2 and V is TRBV4-3; 8 bases are a match to TRBD1. The CDR3 contains 18 residues. V was pared by 3 bases and J by 7 bases, with 16 bases of the junction left unmatched. In germline, CDR1 is LGHNA, CDR2 YSLEER. The CDR3 region is CASSHDRGMEWADGELFF. Here the CDR3 DNA reads TGCGCCAGCAGCCACGACAGGGGAATGGAGTGGGCTGACGGGGAGCTGTTTTTT.

This clonotype turned up a few times. The V and J genes are TRBV7-2 and TRBJ2-3, with TRBD2 matching over 13 bases. Germline trimming cut 5 bases from V and 7 bases from J; bases unmatched to any gene: 6. CDR3 length: 15 amino acids. CDR1 is SGHTA and CDR2 is FQGNSA in the germline V gene. CDR3 amino acids: CASSHEGLAGNTQYF. The CDR3 DNA reads as TGTGCCAGCAGCCATGAGGGACTAGCGGGGAATACGCAGTATTTT.

This clonotype has just a few counts. The chain carries TRBV28 and TRBJ2-5; D might be TRBD1 or TRBD2, each matching 5 bases. Trimming removed 2 bases from V and 0 bases from J, with 13 bases in between. Per the germline V gene, CDR1 is MDHEN and CDR2 is SYDVKM. This CDR3 region has 16 residues. The CDR3: CASSLTGRPYQETQYF. DNA for the CDR3: TGTGCCAGCAGTTTAACGGGGCGGCCGTACCAAGAGACCCAGTACTTC.

This clonotype was seen ten or more times. V and J are TRBV4-3 and TRBJ2-3, with D perhaps matching TRBD2 (6 bases). V gave up 0 bases and J gave up 2 bases, with 15 bases separating them. The length of the CDR3 is 17 residues. The germline V gene has CDR1 LGHNA and CDR2 YSLEER. Here the CDR3 reads CASSQEGDRELTDTQYF. CDR3 bases: TGCGCCAGCAGCCAAGAAGGGGATCGGGAGCTCACAGATACGCAGTATTTT.